What follows is one T cell receptor (beta chain) and its context. No antigen is known for it. The data are from a study of Ad26.COV2.S vaccination and SARS-CoV-2 variants. Study overall: Donor joined the COV1001 Ad26.COV2.S trial arm.

The CDR3 loop spans 17 amino acids. Germline V gene lookup returns CDR1 SGHTA and CDR2 FQGNSA. V lost 1 base, J lost 1 base, and 6 bases stayed unmatched. TCRdb keeps only in-frame clones here, not all; method: immunoSEQ multiplex PCR. The repertoire has a few hundred thousand clones, around 89% of them found once; the top ten carry 1.5% to 2%. The treatment denotes: 15 to 20 received Ad26.COV2.S at low or high dose, single or two shots; 5 received placebo; per-sample allocation not given. Sampling took place 63 days after the first vaccine or placebo injection. In Boston, an adult donor aged 18-55 years took part. General study results and limits: After vaccination, substantial breadth of spike-specific CD8+ and CD4+ responses was reported.

This rearrangement joins TRBV7-2 to TRBJ2-2; 7 bases match TRBD2. The specimen comprised peripheral blood, sampled in a trial of Ad26.COV2.S vaccine versus placebo. This sequence was found in a person between 18 and 65 years old who received the Ad26.COV2.S COVID-19 vaccine or a placebo. CDR3 residues: CASSLDWASGNTGELFF. CDR3 nucleotide sequence: TGTGCCAGCAGCTTAGATTGGGCTAGCGGGAACACCGGGGAGCTGTTTTTT.